A selection of T cell receptor beta chains follows, all from one sample in a study of blood T cell repertoires in COVID-19. The assay was immunoSEQ multiplex PCR, and TCRdb's table has in-frame clones only and misses some. The sample holds about 130,000 clones; around four fifths are singletons and the top ten take approximately 8.7%. What was sequenced was peripheral blood. The receptors were gathered from a man aged 35 to 55 with active or convalescent COVID-19. Both conserved end residues are part of each CDR3. The order of the fields is J gene, D gene, clone size, V gene, CDR3 DNA, CDR3 protein. A D gene is named only where the DNA matches it firmly. Size is stated for part of the rows, as once, few or many counts, or as a class when the clone is expanded.

TRBJ2-3	TRBD2	-	TRBV18	TGTGCCAGCTCGGCGGGGACTAGCGGGGGCACAGATACGCAGTATTTT	CASSAGTSGGTDTQYF
TRBJ1-6	-	-	TRBV5-1	TGCGCCAGCAGCTTGGTTTCAGGGGTCGGTTCACCCCTCCACTTT	CASSLVSGVGSPLHF
TRBJ2-3	-	-	TRBV18	TGTGCCAGCTCACCAAACAGCCCCACAGATACGCAGTATTTT	CASSPNSPTDTQYF
TRBJ2-7	-	-	TRBV6-6	TGTGCCAGCAGTTATGGACAGAGTGGCTCCTACGAGCAGTACTTC	CASSYGQSGSYEQYF
TRBJ2-7	TRBD1	-	TRBV6-5	TGTGCCAGCAAGACGGGACAGGGGGGCGAGCAGTACTTC	CASKTGQGGEQYF
TRBJ2-1	-	-	TRBV2	TGTGCCAGCAGTGGGGAGGTGAAGCGGCGGTTCTTC	CASSGEVKRRFF
TRBJ2-1	TRBD2	-	TRBV7-9	TGTGCCAGCAGCTCCTACTACTCTAGCGGCCTGAAGAATGAGCAGTTCTTC	CASSSYYSSGLKNEQFF
TRBJ1-5	-	-	TRBV4-2	TGTGCCAGCAGCCAAGAGCCGGATCAGCCCCAGCATTTT	CASSQEPDQPQHF
TRBJ1-1	-	few	TRBV18	TGTGCCAGCTCACCTCAATTTGATTCCAGGTTGAACACTGAAGCTTTCTTT	CASSPQFDSRLNTEAFF
TRBJ2-2	-	-	TRBV12-3/TRBV12-4	TGTGCCAGCAGGCGGGGACGCACCGGGGAGCTGTTTTTT	CASRRGRTGELFF
TRBJ2-1	TRBD2	-	TRBV6-2/TRBV6-3	TGTGCCAGCAGCCTAGCGGGGGGTAACAATGAGCAGTTCTTC	CASSLAGGNNEQFF
TRBJ2-3	TRBD2	-	TRBV7-3	TGTGCCAGCAGCATTACTAGCGGGGGAGGCACAGATACGCAGTATTTT	CASSITSGGGTDTQYF
TRBJ1-2	-	-	TRBV7-2	TGTGCCAGCAGCTTAGGGACAGCCGTTACCTATGGCTACACCTTC	CASSLGTAVTYGYTF
TRBJ1-5	-	-	TRBV5-1	TGCGCCAGCAGCCGGGAGGGACTTAATCAGCCCCAGCATTTT	CASSREGLNQPQHF
TRBJ2-5	-	once	TRBV19	TGTGCCAGTAGTATCGGTCGACACTTAGAGGAGACCCAGTACTTC	CASSIGRHLEETQYF
TRBJ2-3	TRBD2	-	TRBV5-1	TGCGCCAGCAGCTTGGGACTAGCGGGGGGGACAGGGACGCAGTATTTT	CASSLGLAGGTGTQYF
TRBJ2-1	-	-	TRBV9	TGTGCCAGCAATCGGGACAACGGTTTTGGGCAGTTCTTC	CASNRDNGFGQFF
TRBJ2-1	TRBD1	-	TRBV5-1	TGCGCCAGCATCCCGGGGACAGCCAACAATGAGCAGTTCTTC	CASIPGTANNEQFF
TRBJ1-3	-	-	TRBV3-1/TRBV3-2	TGTGCCAGCAGCCAAGAGCTCAGCTCTGGAAACACCATATATTTT	CASSQELSSGNTIYF
TRBJ2-5	TRBD2	-	TRBV29-1	TGCAGCGTCTCCTTAGCTACGGGGGGTTCAAAGACCCAGTACTTC	CSVSLATGGSKTQYF
TRBJ2-1	TRBD2	-	TRBV9	TGTGCCAGCAGCGTAGGCGGGGGGGGTTACAATGAGCAGTTCTTC	CASSVGGGGYNEQFF
TRBJ2-7	-	-	TRBV4-2	TGTGCCAGCAGCCAAGATCTGGACACTTCCTACGAGCAGTACTTC	CASSQDLDTSYEQYF
TRBJ1-6	-	-	TRBV9	TGTGCCAGCAGCGTAGCAGCGGTCAGCTCCTATAATTCACCCCTCCACTTT	CASSVAAVSSYNSPLHF
TRBJ1-6	-	-	TRBV6-5	TGTGCCAGCAGTTACCGAGGGGGTGATAATTCACCCCTCCACTTT	CASSYRGGDNSPLHF
TRBJ1-5	TRBD1	-	TRBV19	TGTGCCAGTAGGAGGAAGGGGGCGGATGACAATCAGCCCCAGCATTTT	CASRRKGADDNQPQHF
TRBJ2-2	TRBD2	-	TRBV11-2	TGTGCCAGCAGCTCCCCGGTCGGGGGGTACACCGGGGAGCTGTTTTTT	CASSSPVGGYTGELFF
TRBJ1-1	-	-	TRBV11-2	TGTGCCAGCAGCCCGTCCGGTTACACTGAAGCTTTCTTT	CASSPSGYTEAFF
TRBJ2-3	TRBD1	-	TRBV11-3	TGTGCCAGCAGCTTAGGTCGACAGGGATTGGGAGATACGCAGTATTTT	CASSLGRQGLGDTQYF
TRBJ1-1	TRBD1	-	TRBV10-1	TGCGCCAGCAGTTACGGACAGGGGACTGAAGCTTTCTTT	CASSYGQGTEAFF
TRBJ2-1	TRBD2	-	TRBV7-2	TGTGCCAGCAGTGGGGTAGGGTTAGCGGGGGCCTCCTACAATGAGCAGTTCTTC	CASSGVGLAGASYNEQFF
TRBJ1-2	TRBD1	-	TRBV10-3	TGTGCCATCAATCCGACAGGGGGTATTAACTATGGCTACACCTTC	CAINPTGGINYGYTF
TRBJ1-5	-	-	TRBV19	TGTGCCAGTAGTATTACAGGAAATCAGCCCCAGCATTTT	CASSITGNQPQHF
TRBJ1-1	-	-	TRBV11-2	TGTGCCAGCAGCTTCCCCTCGAGGGAGGTGGCGATCACTGAAGCTTTCTTT	CASSFPSREVAITEAFF
TRBJ1-2	TRBD1	once	TRBV3-1/TRBV3-2	TGTGCCAGCAGCCAGGACAGGGAAGGCTACACCTTC	CASSQDREGYTF
TRBJ1-5	TRBD1	-	TRBV6-6	TGTGCCAGCAGTTACTCTTGGACAGGGAACAATCAGCCCCAGCATTTT	CASSYSWTGNNQPQHF
TRBJ1-1	-	-	TRBV7-8	TGTGCCAGCAGCTCGGACAGTTACACTGAAGCTTTCTTT	CASSSDSYTEAFF
TRBJ1-4	-	-	TRBV7-2	TGTGCCAGCAGCTCCGGGATCGGAGATGAAAAACTGTTTTTT	CASSSGIGDEKLFF
TRBJ2-1	-	-	TRBV5-6	TGTGCCAGCAGCTCCGAAGTATCGTCGGAGATCAACTACAATGAGCAGTTCTTC	CASSSEVSSEINYNEQFF
TRBJ2-1	TRBD2	-	TRBV7-2	TGTGCCAGCAGCTTAACTAGCGGGGGGGCCTCCTACAATGAGCAGTTCTTC	CASSLTSGGASYNEQFF
TRBJ1-6	-	-	TRBV6-5	TGTGCCAGCAGTTTGGGGGGTTACACTATTAATTCACCCCTCCACTTT	CASSLGGYTINSPLHF
TRBJ1-6	-	-	TRBV9	TGTGCCAGCAGCGTAGCGGGTTTGAATTCACCCCTCCACTTT	CASSVAGLNSPLHF
TRBJ1-1	-	-	TRBV7-3	TGTGCCAGCAGCCAGGGGACGAACACTGAAGCTTTCTTT	CASSQGTNTEAFF
TRBJ1-2	-	-	TRBV9	TGTGCCAGCAGCGTAGGTGGAGGGGTGAGCTTTAACTATGGCTACACCTTC	CASSVGGGVSFNYGYTF
TRBJ1-3	TRBD1	-	TRBV15	TGTGCCACCATGACGGACAGGGACTCTGGAAACACCATATATTTT	CATMTDRDSGNTIYF
TRBJ2-7	-	-	TRBV6-2/TRBV6-3	TGTGCCAGCAGTTACTCGTTCGCGAGGTGGTACGAGCAGTACTTC	CASSYSFARWYEQYF
TRBJ2-4	TRBD2	-	TRBV9	TGTGCCAGCAGCCCAAGACTAGCGGGGGGGCGAAACATTCAGTACTTC	CASSPRLAGGRNIQYF
TRBJ2-6	-	-	TRBV11-2	TGTGCCAGCAGCTTAGACACTTCTGGGGCCAACGTCCTGACTTTC	CASSLDTSGANVLTF
TRBJ1-2	-	once	TRBV24-1	TGTGCCACCAGTGACCCTGCTAGCGGGTATGGCTACACCTTC	CATSDPASGYGYTF
TRBJ1-1	-	-	TRBV20-1	TGCAGTGCTACGGGGAACACTGAAGCTTTCTTT	CSATGNTEAFF